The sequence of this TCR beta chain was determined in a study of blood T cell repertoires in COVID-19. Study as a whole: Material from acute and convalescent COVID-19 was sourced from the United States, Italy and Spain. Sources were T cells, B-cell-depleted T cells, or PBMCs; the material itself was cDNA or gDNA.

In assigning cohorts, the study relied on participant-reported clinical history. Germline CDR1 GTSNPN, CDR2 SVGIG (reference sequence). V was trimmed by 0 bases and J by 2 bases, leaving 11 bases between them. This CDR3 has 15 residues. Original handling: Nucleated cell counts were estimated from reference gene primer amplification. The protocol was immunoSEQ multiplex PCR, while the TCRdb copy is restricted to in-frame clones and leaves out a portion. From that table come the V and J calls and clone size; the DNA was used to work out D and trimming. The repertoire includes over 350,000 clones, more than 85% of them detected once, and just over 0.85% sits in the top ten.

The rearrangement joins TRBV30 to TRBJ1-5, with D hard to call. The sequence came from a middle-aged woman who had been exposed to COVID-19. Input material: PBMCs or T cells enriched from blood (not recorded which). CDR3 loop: CAWSVGSPGNQPQHF. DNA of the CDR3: TGTGCCTGGAGTGTCGGTTCCCCGGGCAATCAGCCCCAGCATTTT.